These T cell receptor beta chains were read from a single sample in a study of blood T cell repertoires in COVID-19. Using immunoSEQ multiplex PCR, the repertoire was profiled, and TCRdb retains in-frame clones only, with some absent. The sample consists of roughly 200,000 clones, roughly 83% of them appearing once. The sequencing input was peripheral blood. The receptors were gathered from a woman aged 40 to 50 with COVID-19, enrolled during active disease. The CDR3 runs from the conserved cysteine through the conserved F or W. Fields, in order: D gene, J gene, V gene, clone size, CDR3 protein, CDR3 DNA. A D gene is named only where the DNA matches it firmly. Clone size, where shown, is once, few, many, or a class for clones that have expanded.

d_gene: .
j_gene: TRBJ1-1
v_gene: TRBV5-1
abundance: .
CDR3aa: CASSLTAGGVEAFF
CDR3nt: TGCGCCAGCAGCCTGACAGCTGGAGGGGTTGAAGCTTTCTTT

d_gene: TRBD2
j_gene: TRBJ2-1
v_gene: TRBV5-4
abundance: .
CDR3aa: CASSLPPAGGVNEQFF
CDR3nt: TGTGCCAGCAGCTTACCCCCGGCGGGAGGAGTGAATGAGCAGTTCTTC

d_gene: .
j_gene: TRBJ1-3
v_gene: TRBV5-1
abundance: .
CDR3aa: CASSPPRGISNTIYF
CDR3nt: TGCGCCAGCAGCCCCCCCAGGGGAATTTCAAACACCATATATTTT

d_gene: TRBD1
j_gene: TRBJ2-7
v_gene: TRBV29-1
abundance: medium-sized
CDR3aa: CSAGQAATYEQYF
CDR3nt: TGCAGCGCCGGACAGGCCGCGACCTACGAGCAGTACTTC

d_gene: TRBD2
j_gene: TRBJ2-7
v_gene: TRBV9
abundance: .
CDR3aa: CASSVGLAGEAYEQYF
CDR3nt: TGTGCCAGCAGCGTGGGACTAGCGGGAGAAGCCTACGAGCAGTACTTC

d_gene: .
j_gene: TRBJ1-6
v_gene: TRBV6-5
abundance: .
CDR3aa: CASRRQGGSPLHF
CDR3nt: TGTGCCAGCAGACGCCAGGGAGGTTCACCCCTCCACTTT

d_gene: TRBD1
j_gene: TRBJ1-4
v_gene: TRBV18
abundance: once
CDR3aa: CASRGSEGASEKLFF
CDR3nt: TGTGCCAGCCGCGGATCCGAGGGGGCGAGTGAAAAACTGTTTTTT

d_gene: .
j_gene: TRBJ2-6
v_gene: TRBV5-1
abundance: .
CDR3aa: CASSLQTGSGANVLTF
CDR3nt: TGCGCCAGCAGCTTACAGACAGGCTCTGGGGCCAACGTCCTGACTTTC

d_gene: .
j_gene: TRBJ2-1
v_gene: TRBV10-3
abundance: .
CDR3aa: CAISGSTYNEQFF
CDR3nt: TGTGCCATCAGTGGTTCCACCTACAATGAGCAGTTCTTC

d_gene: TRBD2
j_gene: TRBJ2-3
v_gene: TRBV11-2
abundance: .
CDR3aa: CASSSPGTSGRMGTDTQYF
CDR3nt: TGTGCCAGCAGCTCTCCCGGGACTAGCGGGAGGATGGGCACAGATACGCAGTATTTT

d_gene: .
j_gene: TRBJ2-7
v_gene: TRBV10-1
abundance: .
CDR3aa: CASPFRDTHSSYEQYF
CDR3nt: TGCGCCAGCCCTTTCCGGGACACCCACAGCTCCTACGAGCAGTACTTC

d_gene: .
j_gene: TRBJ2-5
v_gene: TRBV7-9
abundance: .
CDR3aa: CASSSGGTQYF
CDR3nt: TGTGCCAGCAGCTCCGGGGGGACCCAGTACTTC

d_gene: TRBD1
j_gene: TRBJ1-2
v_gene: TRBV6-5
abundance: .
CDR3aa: CASSRDSNYGYTF
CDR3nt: TGTGCCAGCAGTCGGGACAGCAACTATGGCTACACCTTC

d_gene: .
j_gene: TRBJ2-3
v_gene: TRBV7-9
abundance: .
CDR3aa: CASQTDFDTDTQYF
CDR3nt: TGTGCCAGCCAAACGGACTTTGACACAGATACGCAGTATTTT

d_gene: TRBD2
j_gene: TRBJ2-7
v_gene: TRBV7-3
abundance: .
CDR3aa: CASSFFAGGPYEQYF
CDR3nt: TGTGCCAGCAGCTTTTTCGCGGGAGGGCCCTACGAGCAGTACTTC

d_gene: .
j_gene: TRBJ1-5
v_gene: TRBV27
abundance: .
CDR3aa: CASSSRAGPQHF
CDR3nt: TGTGCCAGCAGTTCCCGCGCCGGGCCCCAGCATTTT

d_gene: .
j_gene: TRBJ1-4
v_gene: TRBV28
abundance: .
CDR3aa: CASSLQGRSREKLFF
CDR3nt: TGTGCCAGCAGCTTACAGGGCAGGTCGCGTGAAAAACTGTTTTTT

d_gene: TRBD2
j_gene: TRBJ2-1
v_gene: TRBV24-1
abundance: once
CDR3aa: CATSDPGLAGYNEQFF
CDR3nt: TGTGCCACCAGTGATCCGGGACTAGCGGGATACAATGAGCAGTTCTTC

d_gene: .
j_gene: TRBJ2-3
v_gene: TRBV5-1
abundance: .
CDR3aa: CASKPSGQLLTDTQYF
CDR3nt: TGCGCCAGCAAACCCTCTGGACAGCTTCTCACAGATACGCAGTATTTT

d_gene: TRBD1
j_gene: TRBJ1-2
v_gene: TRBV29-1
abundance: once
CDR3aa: CSVEGQGANYGYTF
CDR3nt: TGCAGCGTTGAAGGGCAGGGGGCGAACTATGGCTACACCTTC

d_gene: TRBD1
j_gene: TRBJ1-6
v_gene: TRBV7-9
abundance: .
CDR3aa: CASSLEGFGAGGGTPLHF
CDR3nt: TGTGCCAGCAGCTTAGAGGGGTTTGGAGCAGGGGGCGGAACACCCCTCCACTTT

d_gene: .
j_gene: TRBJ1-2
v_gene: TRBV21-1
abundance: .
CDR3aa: CASSRRGRGNGYTF
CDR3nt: TGTGCCAGCAGTAGGAGGGGGCGCGGAAATGGCTACACCTTC

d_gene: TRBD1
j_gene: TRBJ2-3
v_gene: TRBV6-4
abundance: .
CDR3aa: CASSEGSGGNTQYF
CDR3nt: TGTGCCAGCAGTGAAGGTTCAGGGGGTAATACGCAGTATTTT

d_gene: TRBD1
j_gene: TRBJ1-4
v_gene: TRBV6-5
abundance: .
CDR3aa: CASTRGPATNEKLFF
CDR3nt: TGTGCCAGCACCAGGGGGCCGGCAACTAATGAAAAACTGTTTTTT

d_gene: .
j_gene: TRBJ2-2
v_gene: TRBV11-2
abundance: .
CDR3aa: CASRIPRYRAPITGELFF
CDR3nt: TGTGCCAGCAGGATCCCTCGTTATAGAGCGCCCATCACCGGGGAGCTGTTTTTT

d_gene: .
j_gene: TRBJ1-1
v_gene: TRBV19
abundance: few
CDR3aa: CASSHAPLRTEAFF
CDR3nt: TGTGCCAGTAGTCACGCCCCTTTACGGACTGAAGCTTTCTTT

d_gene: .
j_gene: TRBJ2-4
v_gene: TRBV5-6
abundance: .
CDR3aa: CASSLGSGKNIQYF
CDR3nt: TGTGCCAGCAGCTTAGGTAGCGGCAAAAACATTCAGTACTTC

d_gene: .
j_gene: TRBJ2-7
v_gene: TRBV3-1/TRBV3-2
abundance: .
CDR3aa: CAAGWREQYF
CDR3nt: TGTGCCGCGGGGTGGCGAGAGCAGTACTTC

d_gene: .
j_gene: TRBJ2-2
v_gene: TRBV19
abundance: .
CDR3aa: CASRTGTQNTGELFF
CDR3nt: TGTGCCAGTAGGACCGGGACTCAGAACACCGGGGAGCTGTTTTTT

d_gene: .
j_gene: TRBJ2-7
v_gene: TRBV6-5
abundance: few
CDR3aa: CASSYGQVRGEQYF
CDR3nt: TGTGCCAGCAGTTACGGTCAGGTTCGGGGCGAGCAGTACTTC

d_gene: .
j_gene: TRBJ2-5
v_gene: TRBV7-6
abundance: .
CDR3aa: CASSLDLGGIETQYF
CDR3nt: TGTGCCAGCAGCTTAGATCTTGGGGGGATAGAGACCCAGTACTTC

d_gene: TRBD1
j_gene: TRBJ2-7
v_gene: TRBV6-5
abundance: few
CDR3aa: CASSLGTGVLGEQYF
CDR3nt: TGTGCCAGCAGTCTCGGGACAGGGGTCCTGGGGGAGCAGTACTTC

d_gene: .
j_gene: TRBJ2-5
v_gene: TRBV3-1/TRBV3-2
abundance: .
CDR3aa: CASSQELRLSQYQETQYF
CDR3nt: TGTGCCAGCAGCCAAGAACTACGACTCAGCCAGTACCAAGAGACCCAGTACTTC

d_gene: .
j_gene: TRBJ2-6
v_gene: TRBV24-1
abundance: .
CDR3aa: CATSDLGGPGANVLTF
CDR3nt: TGTGCCACCAGTGATTTAGGAGGGCCTGGGGCCAACGTCCTGACTTTC

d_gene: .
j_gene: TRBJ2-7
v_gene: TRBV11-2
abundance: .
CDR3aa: CASSFSQSYEQYF
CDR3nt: TGTGCCAGCAGCTTCTCACAGTCCTACGAGCAGTACTTC

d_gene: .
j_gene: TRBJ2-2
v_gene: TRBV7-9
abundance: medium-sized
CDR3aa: CASSLGTVNTGELFF
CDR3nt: TGTGCCAGCAGCTTAGGGACAGTAAACACCGGGGAGCTGTTTTTT

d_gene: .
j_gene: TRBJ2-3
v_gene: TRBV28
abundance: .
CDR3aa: CASSPRDTDTQYF
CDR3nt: TGTGCCAGCAGTCCGCGGGACACAGATACGCAGTATTTT

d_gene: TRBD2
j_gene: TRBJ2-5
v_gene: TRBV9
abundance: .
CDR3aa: CASSKGAGGPLETQYF
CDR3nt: TGTGCCAGCAGCAAGGGTGCGGGGGGGCCCTTGGAGACCCAGTACTTC

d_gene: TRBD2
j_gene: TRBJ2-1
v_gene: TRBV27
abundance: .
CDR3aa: CASSFTSGGAYNEQFF
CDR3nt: TGTGCCAGCAGTTTTACTAGCGGGGGCGCCTACAATGAGCAGTTCTTC

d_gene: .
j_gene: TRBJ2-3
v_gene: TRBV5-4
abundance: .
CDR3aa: CASSTGQPMDTQYF
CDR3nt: TGTGCCAGCAGCACTGGACAACCCATGGATACGCAGTATTTT

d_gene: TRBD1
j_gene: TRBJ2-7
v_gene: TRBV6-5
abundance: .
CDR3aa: CASSNDRAYEQYF
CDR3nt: TGTGCCAGCAGTAACGACAGGGCCTACGAGCAGTACTTC

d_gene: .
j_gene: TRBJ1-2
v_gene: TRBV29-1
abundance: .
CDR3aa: CSALRGGDYGYTF
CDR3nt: TGCAGCGCCCTCCGGGGGGGGGACTATGGCTACACCTTC

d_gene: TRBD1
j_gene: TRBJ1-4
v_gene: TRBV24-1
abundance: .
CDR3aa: CATRLTGRDEKLFF
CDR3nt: TGTGCCACCAGATTGACAGGGAGAGATGAAAAACTGTTTTTT

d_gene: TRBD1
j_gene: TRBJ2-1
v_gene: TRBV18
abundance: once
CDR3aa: CASSPPLFVTGSSYNEQFF
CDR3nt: TGTGCCAGCTCACCACCCCTTTTTGTGACAGGGTCTTCCTACAATGAGCAGTTCTTC

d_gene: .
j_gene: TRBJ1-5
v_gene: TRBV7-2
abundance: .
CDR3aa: CASSLSGGSGQPQHF
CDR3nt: TGTGCCAGCAGCTTATCAGGAGGGTCGGGGCAGCCCCAGCATTTT

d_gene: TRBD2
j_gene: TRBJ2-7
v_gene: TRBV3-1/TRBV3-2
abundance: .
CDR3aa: CASSRETSGANEQYF
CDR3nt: TGTGCCAGCAGCCGAGAGACTAGCGGGGCAAACGAGCAGTACTTC

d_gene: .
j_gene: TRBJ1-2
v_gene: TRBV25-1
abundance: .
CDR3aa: CASSRQDMFYGYTF
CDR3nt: TGTGCCAGCAGTAGACAGGACATGTTCTATGGCTACACCTTC

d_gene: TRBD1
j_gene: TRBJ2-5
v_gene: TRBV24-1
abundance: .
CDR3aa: CATSDARDRERETQYF
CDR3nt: TGTGCCACCAGTGATGCCCGGGACAGGGAGAGGGAGACCCAGTACTTC

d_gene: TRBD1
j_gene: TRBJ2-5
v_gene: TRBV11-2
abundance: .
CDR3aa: CASSPDRGWETQYF
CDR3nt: TGTGCCAGCAGCCCGGACAGGGGGTGGGAGACCCAGTACTTC